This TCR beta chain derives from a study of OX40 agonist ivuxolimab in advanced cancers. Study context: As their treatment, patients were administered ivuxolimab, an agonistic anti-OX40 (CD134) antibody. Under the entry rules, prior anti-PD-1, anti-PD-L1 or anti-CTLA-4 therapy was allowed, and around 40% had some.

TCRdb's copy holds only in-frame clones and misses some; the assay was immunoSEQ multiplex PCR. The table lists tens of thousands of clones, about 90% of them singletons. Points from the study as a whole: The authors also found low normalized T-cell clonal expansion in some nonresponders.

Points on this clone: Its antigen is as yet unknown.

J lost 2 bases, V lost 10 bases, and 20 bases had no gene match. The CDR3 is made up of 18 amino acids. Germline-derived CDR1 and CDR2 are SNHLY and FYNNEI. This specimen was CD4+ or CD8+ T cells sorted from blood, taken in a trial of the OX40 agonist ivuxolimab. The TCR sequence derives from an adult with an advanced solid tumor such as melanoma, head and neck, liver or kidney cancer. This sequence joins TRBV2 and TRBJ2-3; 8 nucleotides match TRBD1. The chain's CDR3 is CATLRRAGQGGTTDTQYF. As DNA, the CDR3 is TGTGCCACTTTACGAAGAGCTGGACAGGGAGGAACCACAGATACGCAGTATTTT.